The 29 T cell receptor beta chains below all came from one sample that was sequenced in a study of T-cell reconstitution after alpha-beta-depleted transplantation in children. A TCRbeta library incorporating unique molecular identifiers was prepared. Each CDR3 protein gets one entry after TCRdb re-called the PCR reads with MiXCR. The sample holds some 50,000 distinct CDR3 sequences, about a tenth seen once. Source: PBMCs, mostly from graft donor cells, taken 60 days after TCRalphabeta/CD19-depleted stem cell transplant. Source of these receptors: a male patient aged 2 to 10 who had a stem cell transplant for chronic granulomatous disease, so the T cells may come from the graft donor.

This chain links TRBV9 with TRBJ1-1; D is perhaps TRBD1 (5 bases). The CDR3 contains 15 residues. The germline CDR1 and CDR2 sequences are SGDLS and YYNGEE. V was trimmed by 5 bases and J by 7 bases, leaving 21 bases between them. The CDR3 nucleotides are TGTGCCAGCAGTGCCGCGAGGGGCGCGGTAAGTGAAGCTTTCTTT. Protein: CASSAARGAVSEAFF.

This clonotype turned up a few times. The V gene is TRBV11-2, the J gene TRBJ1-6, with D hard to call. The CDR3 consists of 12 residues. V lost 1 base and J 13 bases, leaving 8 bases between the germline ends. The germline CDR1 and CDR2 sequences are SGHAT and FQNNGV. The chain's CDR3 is CASSLGSGPLHF. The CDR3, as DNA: TGTGCCAGCAGCTTAGGGTCGGGTCCCCTCCACTTT. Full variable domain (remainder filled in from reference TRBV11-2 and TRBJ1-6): EAGVAQSPRYKIIEKRQSVAFWCNPISGHATLYWYQQILGQGPKLLIQFQNNGVVDDSQLPKDRFSAERLKGVDSTLKIQPAKLEDSAVYLCASSLGSGPLHFGNGTRLTVT.

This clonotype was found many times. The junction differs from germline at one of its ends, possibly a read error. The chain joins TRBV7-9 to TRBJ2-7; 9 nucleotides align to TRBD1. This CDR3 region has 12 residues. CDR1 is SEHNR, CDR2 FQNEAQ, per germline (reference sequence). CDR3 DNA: TGTGCCAGCACCTCAACCTCCGGGACAGGGAGGTTC. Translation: CASTSTSGTGRF.

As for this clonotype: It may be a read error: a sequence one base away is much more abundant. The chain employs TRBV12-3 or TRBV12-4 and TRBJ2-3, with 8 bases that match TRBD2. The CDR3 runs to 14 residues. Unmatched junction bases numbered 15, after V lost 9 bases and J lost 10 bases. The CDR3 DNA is TGTGCCAGTAGTGGGACTAGTTTTAGGGGCCCGCAGTATTTT. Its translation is CASSGTSFRGPQYF.

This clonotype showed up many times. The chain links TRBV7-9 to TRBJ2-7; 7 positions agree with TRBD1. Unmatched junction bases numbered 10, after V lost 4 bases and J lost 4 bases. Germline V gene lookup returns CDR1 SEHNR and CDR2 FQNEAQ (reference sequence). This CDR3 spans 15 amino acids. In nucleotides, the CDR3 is TGTGCCAGCAGCTCCCATCGACAGGGTCGGTACGAGCAGTACTTC. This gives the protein CASSSHRQGRYEQYF.

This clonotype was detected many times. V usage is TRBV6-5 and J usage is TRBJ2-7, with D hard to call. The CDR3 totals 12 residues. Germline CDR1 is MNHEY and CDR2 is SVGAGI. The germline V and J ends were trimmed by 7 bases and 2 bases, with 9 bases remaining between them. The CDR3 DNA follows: TGTGCCAGCACGGACCGCGCCTACGAGCAGTACTTC. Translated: CASTDRAYEQYF.

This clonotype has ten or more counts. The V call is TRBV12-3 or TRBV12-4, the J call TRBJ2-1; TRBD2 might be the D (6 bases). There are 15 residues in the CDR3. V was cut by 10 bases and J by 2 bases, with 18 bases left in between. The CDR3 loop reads CATQPRLGAYNEQFF. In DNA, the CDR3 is TGTGCCACCCAGCCCCGACTAGGAGCCTACAATGAGCAGTTCTTC.

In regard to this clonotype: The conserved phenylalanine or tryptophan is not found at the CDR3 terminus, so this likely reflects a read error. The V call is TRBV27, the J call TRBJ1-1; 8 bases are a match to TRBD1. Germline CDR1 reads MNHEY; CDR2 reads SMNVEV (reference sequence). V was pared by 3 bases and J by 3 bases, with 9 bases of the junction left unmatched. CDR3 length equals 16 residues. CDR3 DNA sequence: TGTGCCAGCAGTTTCCACGGACAGGGTTGGTACACTGAAGCTTTCTAT. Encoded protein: CASSFHGQGWYTEAFY.

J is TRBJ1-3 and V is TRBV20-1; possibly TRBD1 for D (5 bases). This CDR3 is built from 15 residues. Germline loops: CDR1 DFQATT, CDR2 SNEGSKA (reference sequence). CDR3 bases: TGCATCTGGCGCCAGGGTCCGAGCTCTGGAAACACCATATATTTT. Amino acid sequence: CIWRQGPSSGNTIYF.

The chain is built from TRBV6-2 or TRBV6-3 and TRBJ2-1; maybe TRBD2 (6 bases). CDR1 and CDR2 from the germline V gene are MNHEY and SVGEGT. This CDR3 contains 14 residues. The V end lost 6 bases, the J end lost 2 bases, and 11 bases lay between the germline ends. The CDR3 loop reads CASSPGTPYNEQFF. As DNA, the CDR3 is TGTGCCAGCAGCCCCGGGACTCCCTACAATGAGCAGTTCTTC.

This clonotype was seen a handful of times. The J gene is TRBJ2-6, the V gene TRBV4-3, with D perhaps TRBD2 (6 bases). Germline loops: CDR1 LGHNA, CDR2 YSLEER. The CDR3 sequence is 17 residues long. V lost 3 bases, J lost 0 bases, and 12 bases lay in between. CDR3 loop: CASSQGDSSSGANVLTF. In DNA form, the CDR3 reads TGCGCCAGCAGCCAGGGGGACTCTTCCTCTGGGGCCAACGTCCTGACTTTC.

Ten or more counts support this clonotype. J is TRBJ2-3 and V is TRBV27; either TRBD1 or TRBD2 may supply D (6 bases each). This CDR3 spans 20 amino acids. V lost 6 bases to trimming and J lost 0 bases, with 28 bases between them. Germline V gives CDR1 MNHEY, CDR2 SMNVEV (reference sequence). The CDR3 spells CASSYLGGGNMIPSTDTQYF. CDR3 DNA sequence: TGTGCCAGCAGCTACCTGGGGGGCGGAAATATGATACCTAGCACAGATACGCAGTATTTT.

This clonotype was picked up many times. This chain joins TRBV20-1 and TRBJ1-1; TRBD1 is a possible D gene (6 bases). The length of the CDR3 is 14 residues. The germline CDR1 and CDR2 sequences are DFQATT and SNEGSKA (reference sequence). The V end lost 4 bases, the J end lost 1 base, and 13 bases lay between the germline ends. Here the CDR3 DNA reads TGCAGTGCTAAACACGGACAGAGGAACACTGAAGCTTTCTTT. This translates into CSAKHGQRNTEAFF.

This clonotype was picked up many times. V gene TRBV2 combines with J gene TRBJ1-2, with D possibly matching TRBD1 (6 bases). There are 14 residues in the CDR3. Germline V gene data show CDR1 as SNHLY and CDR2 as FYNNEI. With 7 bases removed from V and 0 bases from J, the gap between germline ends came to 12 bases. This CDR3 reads CASILGHSNYGYTF. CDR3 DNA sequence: TGTGCCAGCATCTTGGGACATTCTAACTATGGCTACACCTTC.

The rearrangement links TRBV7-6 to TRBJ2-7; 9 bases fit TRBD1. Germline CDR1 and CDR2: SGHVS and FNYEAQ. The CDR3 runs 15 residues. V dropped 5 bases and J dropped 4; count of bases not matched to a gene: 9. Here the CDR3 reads CASSPGDRVGYEQYF. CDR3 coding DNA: TGTGCCAGCAGCCCAGGGGACAGGGTAGGGTACGAGCAGTACTTC. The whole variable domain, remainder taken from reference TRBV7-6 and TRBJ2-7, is GAGVSQSPRYKVTKRGQDVALRCDPISGHVSLYWYRQALGQGPEFLTYFNYEAQQDKSGLPNDRFSAERPEGSISTLTIQRTEQRDSAMYRCASSPGDRVGYEQYFGPGTRLTVT.

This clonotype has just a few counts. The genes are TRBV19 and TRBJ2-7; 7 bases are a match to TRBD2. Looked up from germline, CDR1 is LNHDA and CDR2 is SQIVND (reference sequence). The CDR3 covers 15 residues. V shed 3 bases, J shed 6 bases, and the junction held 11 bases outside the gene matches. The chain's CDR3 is CASSIVRRECVEQYF. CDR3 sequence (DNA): TGTGCCAGTAGTATCGTTCGGCGGGAGTGTGTCGAGCAGTACTTC.

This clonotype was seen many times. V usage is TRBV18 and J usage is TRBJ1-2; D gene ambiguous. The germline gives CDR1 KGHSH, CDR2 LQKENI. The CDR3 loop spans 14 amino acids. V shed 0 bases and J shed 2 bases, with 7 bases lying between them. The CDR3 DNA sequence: TGTGCCAGCTCACCACCCCTACTAAACTATGGCTACACCTTC. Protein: CASSPPLLNYGYTF.

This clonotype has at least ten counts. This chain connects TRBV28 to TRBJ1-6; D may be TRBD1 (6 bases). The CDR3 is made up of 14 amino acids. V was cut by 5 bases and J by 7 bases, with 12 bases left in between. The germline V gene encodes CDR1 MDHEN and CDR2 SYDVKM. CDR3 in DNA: TGTGCCAGCAGTCCGAGGACAGTAAATTCACCCCTCCACTTT. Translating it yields CASSPRTVNSPLHF.

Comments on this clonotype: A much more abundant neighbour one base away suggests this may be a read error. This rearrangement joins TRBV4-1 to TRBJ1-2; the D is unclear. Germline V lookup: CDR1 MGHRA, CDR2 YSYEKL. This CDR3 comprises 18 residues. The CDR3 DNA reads TGCGCCAGCAGCCAAGATCGGCATCAGAGTTTACTTAACTTTGGCTACACCTTC. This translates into CASSQDRHQSLLNFGYTF.

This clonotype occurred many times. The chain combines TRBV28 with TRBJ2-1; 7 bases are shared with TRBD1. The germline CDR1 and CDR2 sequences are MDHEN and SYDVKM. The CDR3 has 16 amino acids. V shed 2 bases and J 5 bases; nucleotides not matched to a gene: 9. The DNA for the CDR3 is TGTGCCAGCAGTTTACTGTCTGGGACAGAGAACAATGAGCAGTTCTTC. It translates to CASSLLSGTENNEQFF.

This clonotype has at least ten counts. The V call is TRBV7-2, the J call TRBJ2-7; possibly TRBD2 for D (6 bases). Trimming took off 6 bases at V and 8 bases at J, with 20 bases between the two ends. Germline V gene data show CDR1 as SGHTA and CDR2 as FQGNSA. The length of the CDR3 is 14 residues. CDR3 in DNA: TGTGCCAGCAGTTTCAGGAGGGGTGACAGCAAGCAGTACTTC. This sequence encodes CASSFRRGDSKQYF.

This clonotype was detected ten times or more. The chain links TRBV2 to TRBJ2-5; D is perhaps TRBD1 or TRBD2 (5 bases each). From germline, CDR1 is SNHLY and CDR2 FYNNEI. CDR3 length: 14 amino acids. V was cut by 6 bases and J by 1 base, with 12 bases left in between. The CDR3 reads CASRPGPTQETQYF. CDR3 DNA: TGTGCCAGCAGGCCGGGACCCACCCAAGAGACCCAGTACTTC. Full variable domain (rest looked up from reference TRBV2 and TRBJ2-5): EPEVTQTPSHQVTQMGQEVILRCVPISNHLYFYWYRQILGQKVEFLVSFYNNEISEKSEIFDDQFSVERPDGSNFTLKIRSTKLEDSAMYFCASRPGPTQETQYFGPGTRLLVL.

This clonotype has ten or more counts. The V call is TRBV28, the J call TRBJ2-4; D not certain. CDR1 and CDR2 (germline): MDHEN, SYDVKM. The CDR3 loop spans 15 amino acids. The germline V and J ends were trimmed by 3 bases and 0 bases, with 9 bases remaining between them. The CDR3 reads CASSFRQLAKNIQYF. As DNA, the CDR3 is TGTGCCAGCAGTTTCAGGCAGCTAGCCAAAAACATTCAGTACTTC.

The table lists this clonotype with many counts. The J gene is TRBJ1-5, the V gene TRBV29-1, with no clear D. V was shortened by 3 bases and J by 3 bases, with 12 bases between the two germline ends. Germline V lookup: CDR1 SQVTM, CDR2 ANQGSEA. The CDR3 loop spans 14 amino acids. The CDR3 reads CSVDRGRVNQPQHF. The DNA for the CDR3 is TGCAGCGTTGATCGGGGTCGGGTCAATCAGCCCCAGCATTTT.

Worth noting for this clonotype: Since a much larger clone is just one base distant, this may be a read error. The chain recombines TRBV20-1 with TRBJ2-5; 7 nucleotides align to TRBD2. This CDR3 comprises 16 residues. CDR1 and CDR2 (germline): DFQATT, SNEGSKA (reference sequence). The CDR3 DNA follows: TGCTGTGCTAGAGGGTGGGCGGGAGCCGGGGCGGAGACCCAGTACTTC. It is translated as CCARGWAGAGAETQYF.

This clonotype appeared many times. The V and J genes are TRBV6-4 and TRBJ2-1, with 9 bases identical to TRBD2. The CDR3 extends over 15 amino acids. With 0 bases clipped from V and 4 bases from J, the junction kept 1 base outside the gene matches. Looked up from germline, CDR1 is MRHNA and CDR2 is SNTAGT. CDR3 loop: CASSDSAGGYNEQFF. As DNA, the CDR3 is TGTGCCAGCAGTGACTCGGCGGGAGGGTACAATGAGCAGTTCTTC.

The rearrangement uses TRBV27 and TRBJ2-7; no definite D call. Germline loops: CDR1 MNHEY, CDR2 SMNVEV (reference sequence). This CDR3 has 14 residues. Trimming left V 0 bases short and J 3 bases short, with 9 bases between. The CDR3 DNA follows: TGTGCCAGCAGTTTATCTGTGATTAGCTACGAGCAGTACTTC. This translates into CASSLSVISYEQYF.

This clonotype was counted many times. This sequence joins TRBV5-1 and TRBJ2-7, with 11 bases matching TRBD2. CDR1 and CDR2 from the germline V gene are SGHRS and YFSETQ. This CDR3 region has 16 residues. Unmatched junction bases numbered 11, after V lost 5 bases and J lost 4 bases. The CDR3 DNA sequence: TGCGCCAGCAGTCATCACCGGACTAGCGGGTCTTACGAGCAGTACTTC. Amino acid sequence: CASSHHRTSGSYEQYF. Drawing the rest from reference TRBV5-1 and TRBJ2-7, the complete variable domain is KAGVTQTPRYLIKTRGQQVTLSCSPISGHRSVSWYQQTPGQGLQFLFEYFSETQRNKGNFPGRFSGRQFSNSRSEMNVSTLELGDSALYLCASSHHRTSGSYEQYFGPGTRLTVT.

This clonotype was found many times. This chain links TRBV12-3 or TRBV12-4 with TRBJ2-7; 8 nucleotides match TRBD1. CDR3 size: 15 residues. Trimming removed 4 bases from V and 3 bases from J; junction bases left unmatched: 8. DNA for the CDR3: TGTGCCAGCAGTTCTACAGGGGGGAATAACTACGAGCAGTACTTC. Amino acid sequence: CASSSTGGNNYEQYF.